The sequence of this T cell receptor beta chain was determined in a study of graft-versus-host responses after intestinal transplantation. Overall study context: Recipients got multivisceral, liver-intestinal, or isolated intestinal transplants. After anti-thymocyte globulin induction, recipients took tacrolimus and steroids for two to three years. Study outcomes and limitations: Circulating GvH clones peaking coincided with falling HvG clones soon after transplant. Investigators detected GvH clones in recipient marrow, with some emerging earlier in ileum or blood.

As to this clone: Its antigen is unidentified.

Data came from immunoSEQ multiplex PCR; TCRdb stores just in-frame clones and leaves some out. The repertoire includes roughly 97,000 clones, around 92% of them detected once, and about 0.18% sits in the top ten. The material sequenced was unstimulated CD4+ T cells sorted from spleen or lymph node cells, taken before transplant. The sequence derives from a human donor who was the organ donor for an intestinal transplant.

DNA for the CDR3: TGCGCCAGCAGCCTACGTAGCGGGGGGGGAGATGAGCAGTTCTTC. Protein sequence: CASSLRSGGGDEQFF. J is TRBJ2-1 and V is TRBV5-1, with TRBD2 matching over 11 bases. From germline, CDR1 is SGHRS and CDR2 YFSETQ. CDR3 size: 15 residues. Trimming at V came to 4 bases and at J to 8 bases, leaving 8 bases not matched to a gene.